This T cell receptor (beta chain) originates from a study of identifying expanded T cells in peripheral blood. General study results and limits: Two-week clone count variance significantly increased as total template count grew.

No infections or other immune events were documented during collection. This CDR3 has 15 amino acids. Germline-derived CDR1 and CDR2 are SEHNR and FQNEAQ (reference sequence). Trimming removed 2 bases from V and 6 bases from J, with 14 bases in between. Only in-frame clones appear in the TCRdb table, and some are missing; sequencing was by immunoSEQ multiplex PCR. Of some 96,000 clones listed, about 87% are singletons. This clone has only one observation. Its antigen is unidentified. The chain carries TRBV7-9 and TRBJ2-1; D possibly corresponds to TRBD2 (6 bases). The material sequenced was blood. This clonotype was obtained from a person aged 18-70 years in good health. The CDR3 DNA sequence: TGTGCCAGCAGCTTATATCAGGAGGGTTCCAATGAGCAGTTCTTC. Residues: CASSLYQEGSNEQFF. Combining the CDR3 with reference TRBV7-9 and TRBJ2-1 gives the whole variable domain DTGVSQNPRHKITKRGQNVTFRCDPISEHNRLYWYRQTLGQGPEFLTYFQNEAQLEKSRLLSDRFSAERPKGSFSTLEIQRTEQGDSAMYLCASSLYQEGSNEQFFGPGTRLTVL.